This section outlines one T cell receptor (beta chain) sequence together with its context. This clone was recorded once. This receptor's antigen is unknown. Qualities for individual bases were not recorded, and no much larger clone is one base off. The cohort was made up of 666 healthy bone marrow donors. Cohort members were all nominally healthy when sampled, although unrecorded immune exposures were likely present. The donor tested CMV seronegative and was one of the 352 seronegative cohort members. Every donor gave a peripheral blood sample, and the peripheral blood mononuclear cells from that sample were used for TCR beta sequencing. The Qiagen DNeasy Blood Extraction Kit was used to extract genomic DNA from the blood cell samples. Preparation of the library involved the immunoSEQ multiplex PCR assay. The multiplex PCR relied on a mix of 60 forward primers for TCR Vbeta segments and 13 reverse primers for TCR Jbeta segments. A multiplex PCR assay on genomic DNA amplified the CDR3 region of rearranged TCR beta genes. Amplified TCR beta libraries were sequenced as 87-base-pair reads on the Illumina HiSeq System. On the authors' methods: A later analysis counted about 80 million unique TCR beta chains across the approximately 700 repertoires, and 10 million to 11 million of these chains were shared by at least two donors. A nearest-neighbor algorithm error-corrected the raw reads and collapsed the reads into unique sequences, merging closely related sequences to remove PCR and sequencing errors. To assign V, D and J gene segments, CDR3 sequences were aligned to IMGT reference sequences. Each retained sequence needed at least a six-nucleotide match to both a V gene segment and a J gene segment. A rearrangement counted as productive if the CDR3 had no stop codons and remained in frame with V and J, and every other rearrangement counted as non-productive. CDR3 was defined by IMGT convention, running from the second conserved V-encoded cysteine to the conserved J-encoded phenylalanine. Sequences without an unambiguous match to a single V gene segment were excluded from the earlier analysis of 450 to 750 of the donors. In an earlier analysis of approximately 550 of the donors, V segments were called functional above 56.7% productive rearrangements and were called segregating when the between-donor standard deviation exceeded 5%. A statistical classification framework was built for diagnosing cytomegalovirus status from the catalog of TCR beta chain sequences. V and J gene assignment, in a later analysis, came from comparing TCR nucleotide sequences with IMGT/GENE-DB human TR gene sequences. Using the TCRdist pipeline, a later analysis assigned CDR3 sequences along with most-parsimonious VDJ recombination scenarios. In a later analysis, each TCR beta chain was defined by its CDR3 amino acid sequence together with its V-gene family, and reads lacking a unique V-gene family were excluded. A later analysis removed 592 highly shared, low-generation-probability nucleotide sequences to deal with suspected cross-contamination and a sequencing artifact. In a later analysis, a clonal expansion index was calculated for each public chain from normalized within-repertoire ranks of inferred template counts. Generation probabilities in a later analysis came from a VDJ recombination model fitted to out-of-frame rearrangements, and those results were checked against IGoR. In a later analysis, hypergeometric tests were used to score TCR-TCR, TCR-HLA and TCR-CMV co-occurrence, with a repertoire-size bias correction applied to TCR pairs. To estimate false discovery rates, a later analysis permuted the HLA or CMV assignments 20 times. In a later analysis, co-occurring TCRs were grouped using DBSCAN, with TCRdist sequence similarity added in when clustering inside HLA-allele-positive subsets. Co-occurrence clustering excluded repertoires with fewer than 30,000 or more than 120,000 public chains, plus five with anomalous nucleotide sharing. Drawn from immuneACCESS, this table holds only the in-frame rearrangements with V and J called that TCRdb kept. Clones are partly lost; checked studies trace under half to an unresolved V gene and leave the rest unexplained. Clonal size and the V and J genes are those of that table, whereas D and trimming came from the DNA. This sample has about 120,000 clones in its table, and around 79% of those were observed once. The top ten clones comprise around 1.4% of the sample.

This sample was taken from a study of cytomegalovirus exposure and HLA in healthy donors (dated by TCRdb to 2015 to 2018). As for the study more broadly: According to an earlier analysis of 587 of the donors, roughly 180 million T cells yielded 100 million or so unique TCR beta sequences and more than 250 Gb of sequence data. An early release covering roughly 600 HLA-typed donors comprised roughly 300 gigabases of sequencing data and approximately 85 million unique TCR sequences. The genetic ancestry cluster associated with self-reported Caucasian donors included about 84% of the 300 to 450 genotyped donors. The study aimed to test whether cataloging public T cell receptors could reveal signatures of past pathogen exposure. Using immunosequencing, the study profiled T cell repertoires from 666 subjects and related those repertoires to cytomegalovirus serostatus. Besides the first cohort of 666 subjects, a separate validation cohort made up of 120 or so different subjects was used. High-throughput TCR immunosequencing, statistical association of individual TCRs with disease status, and machine learning were combined to predict cytomegalovirus infection status. To study patterns of TCR occurrence, a later analysis re-analyzed previously published TCR beta repertoires from 550 to 800 donors and added high-resolution HLA genotyping. Rather than using new phenotypic data, the later analysis identified candidate immune exposures from TCR beta sequences and from how often those sequences occurred across donors. To decide whether each TCR beta V gene segment behaved as functional or pseudogenic, an earlier analysis of fewer than 750 of the donors relied on high-throughput TCR beta sequencing. Donor age, sex, ethnicity and CMV serostatus were compiled together with the repertoire data. A later genetic analysis used genome-wide SNP genotypes for 398 of the 666 donors, treating that subset as a discovery cohort. Every repertoire in the discovery cohort had been generated on one and the same sequencing platform. HLA typing included class I and class II loci at four-digit resolution. The number of typed donors differed by locus: 629-630 for A, B, C, DRB1 and DQB1; approximately 520 for DQA1; around 580 for DPA1; and some 450 for DPB1. Several DR-DQ haplotypes were treated as single units for association and clustering because of strong linkage in the cohort. Among almost 400 genotyped donors of the cohort, an average of about 240,000 unique TCR beta nucleotide sequences were sequenced per donor, around 20% of them non-productive. Broad study findings and their caveats: A further reported finding was that TCR beta sequences accurately predicted the HLA-A and HLA-B alleles for most subjects in the first cohort. Correlated functional status among segregating V segments might be attributable to linkage disequilibrium, but an unknown experimental factor could not be ruled out. In a later analysis, HLA-associated TCR beta chains were found to be more clonally expanded and to have lower generation probabilities than equally common non-associated chains. The classifier was reported to diagnose cytomegalovirus status with high specificity and sensitivity in both the original cohort and the validation cohort. A later analysis found that TCR association rates varied across HLA loci, with DRB1 alleles showing the most associated TCRs and HLA-C alleles the fewest. Several of the top co-occurrence clusters appeared to be linked to parvovirus B19, influenza, CMV and Epstein-Barr virus, according to a later analysis. Specific HLA alleles were associated with 15,000 to 20,000 TCR beta sequences at a false discovery rate of 0.05 in a later analysis. CMV serostatus was the only immune exposure information available for the cohort. In a later analysis, most CMV-associated TCR beta chains were found to appear HLA-restricted, with HLA associations seemingly driven largely by CMV exposure. Because the 87-base-pair reads could not distinguish some IMGT-functional V segments, including TRBV6-2 and TRBV6-3, those segments were excluded. This cohort had only TCR beta chains sequenced, and the lack of alpha or paired-chain data limited which features could be detected. In the study, around 150 TCR beta chains were listed as associated with cytomegalovirus. In vitro tests confirmed that a few of the cytomegalovirus-associated TCR beta chains recognize cytomegalovirus antigens. The authors suggested that the approach could potentially be generalized to other disease states and immunological phenotypes. A cluster of highly shared sequence variants was judged likely to represent a technical artifact of the sequencing pipeline. A later genetic analysis reported fewer N-insertions in productive TCRs among donors in an Asian-associated ancestry cluster than the roughly 620-donor mean. Assigning TCR associations to individual alleles was difficult when HLA alleles, especially DR and DQ, strongly co-occurred. Because HLA typing was unavailable for some donors at each locus, only the typed subset was used in association tests. The earlier analysis of about 600 of the donors excluded approximately 17 rarely observed V segments, including chromosome 9 orphons, because counts were too low. The presence/absence analyses assumed that sequencing depth was roughly uniform across donors, and that assumption may not be true. In an earlier analysis of about 540 of the donors, most TCR beta V segments were observed in productive rearrangements about 87% or about 30% of the time, broadly matching IMGT annotations. An association between a missense DCLRE1C variant and V-gene and J-gene trimming of TCR beta chains was found in a later genetic analysis and replicated in an independent cohort. Across donors, most TCR sequences were observed very rarely, whereas some public TCRs were present in many individuals.

V is clipped by 0 bases and J by 5 bases, and the sequence between their germline boundaries is 14 bases long. CDR1 and CDR2 are read off the germline V gene as MNHEY and SVGAGI. CDR3 length: 16 amino acids, cysteine to phenylalanine. Only the CDR3 portion is preserved as DNA: 48 bases, with reading frame beginning at the first base. The receptor comes from a woman younger than 35 in good health and CMV-seronegative. The chain is assembled from TRBV6-5 and TRBJ2-1; the D gene is perhaps TRBD1, on 6 matching bases. The specimen sequenced was PBMCs. The nucleotide sequence is TGTGCCAGCAGTTACTCCCCAGGGGCGGAGGACAATGAGCAGTTCTTC. It translates to CASSYSPGAEDNEQFF.